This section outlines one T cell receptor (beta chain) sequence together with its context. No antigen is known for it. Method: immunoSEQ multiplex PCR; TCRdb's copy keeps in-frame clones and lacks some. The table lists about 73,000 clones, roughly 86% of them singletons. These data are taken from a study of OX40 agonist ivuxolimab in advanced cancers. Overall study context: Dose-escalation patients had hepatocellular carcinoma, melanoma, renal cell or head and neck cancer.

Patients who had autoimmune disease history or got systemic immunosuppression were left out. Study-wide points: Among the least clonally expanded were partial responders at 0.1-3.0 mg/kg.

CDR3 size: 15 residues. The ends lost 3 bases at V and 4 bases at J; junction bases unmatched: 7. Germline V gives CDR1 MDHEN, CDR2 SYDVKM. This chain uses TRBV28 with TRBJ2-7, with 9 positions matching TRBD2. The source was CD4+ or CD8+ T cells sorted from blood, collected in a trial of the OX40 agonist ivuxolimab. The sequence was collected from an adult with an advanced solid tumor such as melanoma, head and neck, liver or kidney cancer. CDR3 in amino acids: CASSLRAGGSYEQYF. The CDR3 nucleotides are TGTGCCAGCAGTTTGCGAGCGGGAGGCAGTTACGAGCAGTACTTC.